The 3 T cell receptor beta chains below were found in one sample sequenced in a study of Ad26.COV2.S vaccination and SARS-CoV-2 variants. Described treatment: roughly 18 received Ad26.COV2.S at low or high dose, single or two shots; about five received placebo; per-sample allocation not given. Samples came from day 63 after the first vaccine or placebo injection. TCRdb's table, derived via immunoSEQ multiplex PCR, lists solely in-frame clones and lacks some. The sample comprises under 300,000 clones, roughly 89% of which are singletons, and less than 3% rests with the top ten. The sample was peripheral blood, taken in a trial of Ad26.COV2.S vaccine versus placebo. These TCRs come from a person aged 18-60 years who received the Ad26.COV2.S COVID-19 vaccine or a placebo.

CDR3 sequence: CASSFTGITGELFF. The CDR3 region has the DNA TGTGCCAGCAGTTTTACAGGGATCACCGGGGAGCTGTTTTTT. V gene TRBV7-2 combines with J gene TRBJ2-2; the D gene is possibly TRBD1 (6 bases). The CDR3 sequence is 14 residues long. The germline V gene encodes CDR1 SGHTA and CDR2 FQGNSA. Deletions cut 6 bases from V and 4 bases from J, with 12 bases between.

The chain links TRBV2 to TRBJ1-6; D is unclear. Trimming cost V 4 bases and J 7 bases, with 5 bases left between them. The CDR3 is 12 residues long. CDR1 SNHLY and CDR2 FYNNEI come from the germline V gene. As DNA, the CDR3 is TGTGCCAGCAGTGTATCGAATTCACCCCTCCACTTT. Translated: CASSVSNSPLHF.

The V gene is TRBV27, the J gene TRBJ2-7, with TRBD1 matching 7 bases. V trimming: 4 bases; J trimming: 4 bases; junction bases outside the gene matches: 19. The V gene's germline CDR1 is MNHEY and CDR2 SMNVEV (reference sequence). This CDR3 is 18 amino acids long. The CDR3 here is CASSSLTGNIPRGYEQYV. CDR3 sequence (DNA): TGTGCCAGCAGTTCACTGACAGGGAACATTCCCCGGGGATACGAGCAGTACGTC.